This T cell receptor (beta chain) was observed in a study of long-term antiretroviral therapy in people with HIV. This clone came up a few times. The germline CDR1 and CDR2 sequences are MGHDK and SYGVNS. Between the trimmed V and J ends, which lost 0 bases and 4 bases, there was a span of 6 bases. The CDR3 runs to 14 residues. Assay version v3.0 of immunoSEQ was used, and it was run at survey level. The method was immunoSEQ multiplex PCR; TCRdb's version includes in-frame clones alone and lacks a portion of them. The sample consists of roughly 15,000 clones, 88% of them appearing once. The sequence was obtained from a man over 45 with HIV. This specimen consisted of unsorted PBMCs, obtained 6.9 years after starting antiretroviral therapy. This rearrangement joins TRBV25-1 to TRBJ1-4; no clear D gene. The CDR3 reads CASSEYSLNEKLFF. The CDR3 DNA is TGTGCCAGCAGTGAATACAGCCTTAATGAAAAACTGTTTTTT.